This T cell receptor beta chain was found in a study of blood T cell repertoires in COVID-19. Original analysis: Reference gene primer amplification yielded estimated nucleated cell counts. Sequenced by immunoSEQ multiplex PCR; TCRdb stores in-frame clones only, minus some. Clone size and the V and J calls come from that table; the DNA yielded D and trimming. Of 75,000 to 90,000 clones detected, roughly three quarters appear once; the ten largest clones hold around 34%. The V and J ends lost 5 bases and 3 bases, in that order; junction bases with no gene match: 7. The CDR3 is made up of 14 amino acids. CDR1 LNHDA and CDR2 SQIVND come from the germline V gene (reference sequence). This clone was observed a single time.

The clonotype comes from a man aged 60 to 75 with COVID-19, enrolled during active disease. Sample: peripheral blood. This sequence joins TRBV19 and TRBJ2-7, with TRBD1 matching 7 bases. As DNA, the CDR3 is TGTGCCAGTAGTCCCTCGGACAGGAGCTACGAGCAGTACTTC. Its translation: CASSPSDRSYEQYF.